Presented here are 3 T cell receptor beta chains from one specimen sequenced in a study of cytomegalovirus exposure and HLA in healthy donors (dated by TCRdb to the late 2010s). Library preparation used the immunoSEQ multiplex PCR assay. For the multiplex PCR, a mixture combining 60 forward primers for TCR Vbeta segments and 13 reverse primers for TCR Jbeta segments was used. This is the immuneACCESS table as TCRdb keeps it, with only in-frame sequences that have V and J called. A part of the clones is gone; compared with another copy, unresolved V genes explain less than half, and the rest is unexplained. For this sample there are approximately 97,000 clones; nearly 80% appear just once. The top ten hold about 4% of the sample. The sequencing sample was made of PBMCs. These receptors came from a woman aged 40-49 years in good health and CMV-seropositive.

The chain uses TRBV4-1 and TRBJ2-7; the D gene is possibly TRBD1 (5 bases). Germline-derived CDR1 and CDR2 are MGHRA and YSYEKL. This CDR3 spans 13 amino acids. Trimming took 1 base from V and 7 from J, leaving 11 bases between them. The CDR3 DNA follows: TGCGCCAGCAGCCAAGGGGGCCAGAGAGAGCAGTACTTC. As protein: CASSQGGQREQYF.

This chain joins TRBV4-1 and TRBJ1-2; possibly TRBD1 for D (5 bases). The CDR3 is made up of 14 amino acids. V lost 8 bases, J lost 7 bases, and 20 bases lay in between. Germline values: CDR1 MGHRA, CDR2 YSYEKL. The chain's CDR3 is CASRSLLGHRGYTF. The CDR3 region has the DNA TGCGCCAGCCGCTCCCTCCTAGGACACCGTGGCTACACCTTC.

V usage is TRBV5-4 and J usage is TRBJ1-6; D possibly corresponds to TRBD1 (6 bases). The CDR3 sequence is 13 residues long. Germline loops: CDR1 SGHNT, CDR2 YYREEE (reference sequence). Trimming pared 5 bases from V and 8 bases from J, leaving 11 bases between. The CDR3, as DNA: TGTGCCAGCAGTGCTCCAGGGGATTCACCCCTCCACTTT. Protein: CASSAPGDSPLHF.